This T cell receptor beta chain derives from a study of T cells in Graves' hyperthyroidism and ophthalmopathy. General observations from the study: Most thyroid clonotypes expanded above 0.001 appeared in blood too.

This clonotype came up a few times. Its antigen is not known. Lactation, pregnancy, other autoimmune disease or uncontrolled infection excluded patients. Diagnoses were established using clinical symptoms, serum thyroxine and TRAb, thyroid ultrasound and orbital computed tomography. Researchers took RNA transcripts and amplified the TCR beta CDR3 regions from them. The HTBI set primed first-round TCR CDR3 RT-PCR. One entry per CDR3 protein, called by TCRdb with MiXCR from the multiplex PCR reads. Of about 590,000 distinct CDR3 sequences in the sample, approximately 15% were seen once. CDR3 length equals 16 residues. CDR1 is LNHDA, CDR2 SQIVND, per germline (reference sequence). V lost 7 bases to trimming and J lost 5 bases, with 22 bases between them.

The V and J genes are TRBV19 and TRBJ2-3; D is possibly TRBD1 (6 bases). The sequencing input was blood. The sequence was obtained from a woman aged 25 to 39 with Graves' hyperthyroidism. The CDR3 sequence is CASTPGSTGSRDTQYF. The CDR3 coding sequence is TGTGCCAGTACCCCGGGTTCTACAGGGTCGAGAGATACGCAGTATTTT.